This T cell receptor beta chain was observed in a study of blood T cell repertoires in COVID-19. In the study overall: The samples span acute and convalescent COVID-19 from the United States, Italy and Spain.

Libraries were prepared by immunoSEQ multiplex PCR; TCRdb keeps only in-frame clonotypes and omits some of them. The sample contains 140,000 or so clones, around four fifths of which appear only once. Enrollees, about 18 to 89 years old, lived in approximately 25 US areas. What the recovered Cohort 3 donors had was two negative PCRs, clearance, or symptom resolution. The germline CDR1 and CDR2 sequences are SGHRS and YFSETQ. V shed 7 bases, J shed 0 bases, and the junction held 8 bases outside the gene matches. This CDR3 has 15 residues. The sequence derives from a woman between 40 and 55 years old who had recovered from COVID-19. The chain couples TRBV5-1 to TRBJ2-3; 7 bases fit TRBD1. Sequenced sample: PBMCs or T cells enriched from blood (not recorded which). DNA for the CDR3: TGCGCCAGCGGCGATAACAGGGGAAGCACAGATACGCAGTATTTT. This sequence encodes CASGDNRGSTDTQYF. The whole variable domain, filled in from reference TRBV5-1 and TRBJ2-3, reads KAGVTQTPRYLIKTRGQQVTLSCSPISGHRSVSWYQQTPGQGLQFLFEYFSETQRNKGNFPGRFSGRQFSNSRSEMNVSTLELGDSALYLCASGDNRGSTDTQYFGPGTRLTVL.